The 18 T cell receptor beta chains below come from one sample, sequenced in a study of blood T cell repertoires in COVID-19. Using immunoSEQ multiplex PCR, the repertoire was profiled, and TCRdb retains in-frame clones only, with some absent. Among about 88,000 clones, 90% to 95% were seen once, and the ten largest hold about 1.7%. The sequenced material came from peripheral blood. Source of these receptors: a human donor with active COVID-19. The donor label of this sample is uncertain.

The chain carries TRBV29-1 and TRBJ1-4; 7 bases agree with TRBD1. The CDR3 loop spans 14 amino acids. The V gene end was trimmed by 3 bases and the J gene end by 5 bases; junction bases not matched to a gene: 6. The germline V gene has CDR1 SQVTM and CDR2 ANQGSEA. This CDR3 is CSVDYRGDNEKLFF. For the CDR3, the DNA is TGCAGCGTTGACTACAGGGGCGACAATGAAAAACTGTTTTTT.

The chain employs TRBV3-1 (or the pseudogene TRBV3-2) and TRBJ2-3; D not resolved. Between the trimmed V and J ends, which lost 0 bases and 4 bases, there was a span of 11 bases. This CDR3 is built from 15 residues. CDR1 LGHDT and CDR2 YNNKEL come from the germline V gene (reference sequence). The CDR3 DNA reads TGTGCCAGCAGCCAAGAAAGTCGGTTACCAGATACGCAGTATTTT. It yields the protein CASSQESRLPDTQYF.

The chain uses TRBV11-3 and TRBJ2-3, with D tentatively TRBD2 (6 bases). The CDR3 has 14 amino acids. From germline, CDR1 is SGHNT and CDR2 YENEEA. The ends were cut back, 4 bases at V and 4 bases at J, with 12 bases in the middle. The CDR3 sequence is CASSSGAVADTQYF. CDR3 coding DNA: TGTGCCAGCAGCTCGGGAGCGGTCGCAGATACGCAGTATTTT.

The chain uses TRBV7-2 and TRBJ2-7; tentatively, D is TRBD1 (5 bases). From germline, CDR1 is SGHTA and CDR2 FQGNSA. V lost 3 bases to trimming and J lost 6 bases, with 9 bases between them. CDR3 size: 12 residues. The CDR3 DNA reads TGTGCCAGCAGCTTGTCCAGGGTCGAGCAGTACTTC. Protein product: CASSLSRVEQYF.

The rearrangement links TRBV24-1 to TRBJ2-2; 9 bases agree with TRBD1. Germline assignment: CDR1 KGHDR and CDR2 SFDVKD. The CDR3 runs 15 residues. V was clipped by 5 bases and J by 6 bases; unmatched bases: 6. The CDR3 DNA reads TGTGCCACCAGTGTCTTGGACAGGGGAGCCGGGGAGCTGTTTTTT. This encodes CATSVLDRGAGELFF.

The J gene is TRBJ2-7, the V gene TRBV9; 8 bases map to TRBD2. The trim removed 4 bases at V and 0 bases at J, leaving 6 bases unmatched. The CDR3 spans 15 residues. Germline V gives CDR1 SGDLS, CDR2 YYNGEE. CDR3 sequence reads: CASSSSGGFSYEQYF. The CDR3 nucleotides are TGTGCCAGCAGCTCGAGCGGGGGCTTCTCCTACGAGCAGTACTTC.

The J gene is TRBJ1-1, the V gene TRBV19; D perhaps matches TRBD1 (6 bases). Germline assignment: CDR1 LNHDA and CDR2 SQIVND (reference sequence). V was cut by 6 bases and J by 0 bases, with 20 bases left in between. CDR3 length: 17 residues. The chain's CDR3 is CASSRVLGAGVNTEAFF. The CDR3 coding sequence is TGTGCCAGTAGCCGCGTTTTGGGGGCCGGTGTGAACACTGAAGCTTTCTTT.

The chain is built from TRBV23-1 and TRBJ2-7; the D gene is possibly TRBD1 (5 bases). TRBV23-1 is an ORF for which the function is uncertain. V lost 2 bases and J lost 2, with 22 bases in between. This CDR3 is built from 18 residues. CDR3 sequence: CASSQLSRKGPVPYEQYF. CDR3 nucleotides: TGCGCCAGCAGTCAACTGTCCAGGAAGGGGCCAGTCCCCTACGAGCAGTACTTC.

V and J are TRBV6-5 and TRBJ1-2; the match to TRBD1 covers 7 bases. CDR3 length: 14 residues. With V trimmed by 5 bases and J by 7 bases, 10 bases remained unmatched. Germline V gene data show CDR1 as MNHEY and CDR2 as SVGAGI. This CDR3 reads CASSRTGEARGYTF. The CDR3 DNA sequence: TGTGCCAGCAGTCGTACAGGGGAGGCTCGTGGCTACACCTTC.

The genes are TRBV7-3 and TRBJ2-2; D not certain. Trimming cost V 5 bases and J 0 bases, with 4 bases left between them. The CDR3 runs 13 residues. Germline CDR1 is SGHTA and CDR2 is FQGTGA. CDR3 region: CASSATNTGELFF. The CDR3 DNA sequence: TGTGCCAGCAGCGCTACGAACACCGGGGAGCTGTTTTTT.

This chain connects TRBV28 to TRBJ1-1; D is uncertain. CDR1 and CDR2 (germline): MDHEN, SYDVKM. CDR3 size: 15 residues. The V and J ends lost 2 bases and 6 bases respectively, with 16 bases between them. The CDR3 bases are TGTGCCAGCAGTTTAATGTCGGGGAAACGCCCTGAAGCTTTCTTT. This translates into CASSLMSGKRPEAFF.

The CDR3 nucleotides read TGTGCCAGCAGTATCCCGGGGGGGGGCCCGGATACGCAGTATTTT. Translation: CASSIPGGGPDTQYF. The V call is TRBV28, the J call TRBJ2-3; 8 bases align to TRBD2. Germline CDR1 reads MDHEN; CDR2 reads SYDVKM. The CDR3 spans 15 residues. The J segment lost 6 bases and the V segment lost 5 bases, leaving 10 bases of the junction unmatched.

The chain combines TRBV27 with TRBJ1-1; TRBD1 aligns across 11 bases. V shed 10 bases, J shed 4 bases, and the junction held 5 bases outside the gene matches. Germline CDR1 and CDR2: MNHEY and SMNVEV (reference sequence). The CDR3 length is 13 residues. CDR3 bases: TGTGCCACCTGGACAGGGGGCCTCACTGAAGCTTTCTTT. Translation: CATWTGGLTEAFF.

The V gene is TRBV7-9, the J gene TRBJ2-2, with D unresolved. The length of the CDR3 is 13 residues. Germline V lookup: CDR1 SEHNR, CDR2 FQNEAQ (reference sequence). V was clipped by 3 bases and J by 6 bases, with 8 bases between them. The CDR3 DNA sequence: TGTGCCAGCAGCTTTGGGCGAGCCGGGGAGCTGTTTTTT. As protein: CASSFGRAGELFF.

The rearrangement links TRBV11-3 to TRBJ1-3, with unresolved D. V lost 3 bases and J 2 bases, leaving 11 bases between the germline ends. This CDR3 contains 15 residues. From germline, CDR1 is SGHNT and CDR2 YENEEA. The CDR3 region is CASSFATAPGNTIYF. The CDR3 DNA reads TGTGCCAGCAGCTTCGCTACAGCCCCTGGAAACACCATATATTTT.

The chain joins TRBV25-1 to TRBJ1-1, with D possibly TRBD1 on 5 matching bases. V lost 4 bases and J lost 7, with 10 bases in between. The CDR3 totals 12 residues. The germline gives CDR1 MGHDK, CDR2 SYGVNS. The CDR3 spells CASSAETVEAFF. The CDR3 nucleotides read TGTGCCAGCAGTGCTGAGACAGTTGAAGCTTTCTTT.

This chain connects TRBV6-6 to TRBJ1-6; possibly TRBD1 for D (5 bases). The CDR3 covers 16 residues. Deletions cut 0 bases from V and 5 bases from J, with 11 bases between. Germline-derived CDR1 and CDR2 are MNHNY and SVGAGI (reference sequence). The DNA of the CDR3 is TGTGCCAGCAGTTACTCGAGAAGCAGGGATAATTCACCCCTCCACTTT. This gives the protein CASSYSRSRDNSPLHF.

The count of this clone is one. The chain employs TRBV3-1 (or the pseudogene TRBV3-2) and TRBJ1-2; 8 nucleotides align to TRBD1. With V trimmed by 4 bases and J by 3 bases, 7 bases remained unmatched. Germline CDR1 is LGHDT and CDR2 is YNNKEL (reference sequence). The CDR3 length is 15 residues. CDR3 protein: CASSPWDRNDYGYTF. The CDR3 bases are TGTGCCAGCAGCCCATGGGACAGGAATGACTATGGCTACACCTTC.